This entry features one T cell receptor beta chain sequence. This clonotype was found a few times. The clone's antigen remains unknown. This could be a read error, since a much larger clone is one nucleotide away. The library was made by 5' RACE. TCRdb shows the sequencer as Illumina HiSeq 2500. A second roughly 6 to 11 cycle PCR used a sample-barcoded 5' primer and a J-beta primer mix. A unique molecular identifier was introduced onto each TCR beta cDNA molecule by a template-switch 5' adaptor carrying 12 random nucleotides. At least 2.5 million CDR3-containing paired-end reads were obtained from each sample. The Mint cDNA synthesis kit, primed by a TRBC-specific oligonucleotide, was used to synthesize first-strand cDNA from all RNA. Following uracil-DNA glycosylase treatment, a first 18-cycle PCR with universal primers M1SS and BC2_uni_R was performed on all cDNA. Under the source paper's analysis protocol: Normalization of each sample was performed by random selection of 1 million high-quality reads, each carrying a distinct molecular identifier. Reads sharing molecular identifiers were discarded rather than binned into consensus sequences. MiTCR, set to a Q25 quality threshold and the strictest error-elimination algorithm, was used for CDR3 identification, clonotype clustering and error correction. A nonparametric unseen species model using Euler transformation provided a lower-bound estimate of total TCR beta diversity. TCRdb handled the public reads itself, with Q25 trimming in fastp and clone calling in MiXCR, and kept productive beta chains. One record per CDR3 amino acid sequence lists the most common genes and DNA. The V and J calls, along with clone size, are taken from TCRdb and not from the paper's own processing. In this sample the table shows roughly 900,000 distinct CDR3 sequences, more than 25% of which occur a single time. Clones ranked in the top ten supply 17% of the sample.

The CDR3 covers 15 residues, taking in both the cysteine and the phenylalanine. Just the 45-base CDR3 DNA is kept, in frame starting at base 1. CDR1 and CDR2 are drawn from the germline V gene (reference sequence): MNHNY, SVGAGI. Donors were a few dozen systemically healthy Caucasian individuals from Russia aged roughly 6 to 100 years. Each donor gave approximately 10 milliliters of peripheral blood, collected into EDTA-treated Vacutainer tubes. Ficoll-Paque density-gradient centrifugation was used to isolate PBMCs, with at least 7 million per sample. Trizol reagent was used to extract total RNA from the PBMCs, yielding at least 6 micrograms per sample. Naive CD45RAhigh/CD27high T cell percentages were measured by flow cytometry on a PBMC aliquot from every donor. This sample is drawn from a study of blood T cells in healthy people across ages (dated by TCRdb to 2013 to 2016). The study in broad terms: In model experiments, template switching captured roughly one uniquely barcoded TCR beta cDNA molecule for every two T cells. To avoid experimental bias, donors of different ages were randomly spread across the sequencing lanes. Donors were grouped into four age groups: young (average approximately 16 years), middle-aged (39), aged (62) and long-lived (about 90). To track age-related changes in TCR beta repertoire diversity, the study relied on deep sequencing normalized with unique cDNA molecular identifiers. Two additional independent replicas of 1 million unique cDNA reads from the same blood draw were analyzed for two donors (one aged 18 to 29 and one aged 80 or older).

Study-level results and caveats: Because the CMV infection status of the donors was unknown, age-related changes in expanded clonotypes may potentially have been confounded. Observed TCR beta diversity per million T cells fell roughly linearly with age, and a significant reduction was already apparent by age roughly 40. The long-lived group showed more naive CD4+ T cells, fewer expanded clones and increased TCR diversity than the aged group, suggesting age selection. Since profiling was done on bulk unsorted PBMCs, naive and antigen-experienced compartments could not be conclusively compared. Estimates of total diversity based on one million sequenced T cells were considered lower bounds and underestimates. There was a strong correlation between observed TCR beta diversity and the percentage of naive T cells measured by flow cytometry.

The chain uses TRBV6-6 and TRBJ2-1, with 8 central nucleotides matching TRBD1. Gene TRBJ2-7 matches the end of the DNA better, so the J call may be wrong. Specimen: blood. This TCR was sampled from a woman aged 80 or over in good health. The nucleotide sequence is TGTGCCAGCAGTTTAACAGGGGGAACCTACAATGAGCAGTACTTC. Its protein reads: CASSLTGGTYNEQYF.